This T cell receptor beta chain was profiled in a study of blood T cells in healthy people across ages (dated by TCRdb to 2013 to 2016). Broadly, across the study: In model experiments, roughly one uniquely barcoded TCR beta cDNA molecule per two T cells was captured by template switching. To avoid experimental bias, donors of different ages were distributed randomly across sequencing lanes. Age-related changes in TCR beta repertoire diversity were measured in the study by deep sequencing normalized with unique cDNA molecular identifiers. The donors were split into four age groups: young (average 16 years), middle-aged (39), aged (about 62) and long-lived (approximately 80). For two donors (one aged 18 to 29 and one aged 80 or older), the study analyzed two additional independent replicas of 1 million unique cDNA reads from the same blood draw. The research as a whole found: A strong correlation was found between observed TCR beta diversity and the percentage of naive T cells measured by flow cytometry. As age increased, observed TCR beta diversity per million T cells dropped in a roughly linear way, and a significant reduction was already evident by age 40. Bulk unsorted PBMC profiling prevented conclusive comparison of naive and antigen-experienced compartments. Donor CMV infection status was unknown, potentially confounding age-related changes in expanded clonotypes. Estimates of total diversity based on one million sequenced T cells were regarded as lower bounds and as underestimates. Compared with the aged group, the long-lived group had more naive CD4+ T cells, fewer expanded clones and increased TCR diversity, suggesting age selection.

As encoded in the germline V gene (reference sequence), CDR1 is GTSNPN while CDR2 is SVGIG. The CDR3 measures 13 amino acids from cysteine to phenylalanine. Solely the CDR3 DNA is kept, with 39 bases framed from the first base. The V and J ends are trimmed by 0 bases and 8 bases, leaving 11 bases between them. Concerning this clonotype itself: Its antigen has not been determined. No much larger clone exists at a distance of one base, and base qualities are not known.

The method was 5' RACE. The sequencer listed for this sample is Illumina HiSeq 2500. A second PCR of about 6 to 11 cycles was run with a J-beta primer mix and a sample-barcoded 5' primer. A unique molecular identifier was introduced onto each TCR beta cDNA molecule by a template-switch 5' adaptor carrying 12 random nucleotides. At least 3 million CDR3-containing paired-end reads were obtained from each sample. First-strand cDNA was synthesized from all RNA with the Mint cDNA synthesis kit, primed by a TRBC-specific oligonucleotide. Following uracil-DNA glycosylase treatment, a first 18-cycle PCR with universal primers M1SS and BC2_uni_R was performed on all cDNA. The authors processed their data as follows. For normalization, 1 million high-quality reads were randomly selected from each sample, with every read carrying a distinct molecular identifier. Instead of being binned into consensus sequences, reads with shared molecular identifiers were discarded. CDR3 identification, clonotype clustering and error correction used MiTCR with a Q25 quality threshold and the strictest error-elimination algorithm. A nonparametric unseen species model with Euler transformation was used to estimate lower-bound total TCR beta diversity. TCRdb passed the public sequencing reads through fastp at Q25 and MiXCR, retaining productive beta sequences. Each CDR3 protein appears once, grouped with its most common genes and DNA. The authors' filters were not applied to this entry. This sample is represented by around 400,000 distinct CDR3 sequences; 50% to 60% of them were singletons. The biggest ten clones account for 51% of the sample.

Systemically healthy Caucasian individuals from Russia, some 40 in total and aged 6 to 90 years, were included as donors. Each donor gave 9.5 to 10 milliliters of peripheral blood, drawn into EDTA-treated Vacutainer tubes. Ficoll-Paque density-gradient centrifugation was used to isolate PBMCs, with at least 6 million per sample. Trizol reagent was used to extract total RNA from the PBMCs, yielding at least 5 micrograms per sample. For every donor, an aliquot of PBMCs went through flow cytometry to measure the percentages of naive CD45RAhigh/CD27high T cells. This sequence uses TRBV30 and TRBJ2-1, with TRBD1 tentatively as D gene (6 bases match). The sequencing sample was made of blood. The source of this sequence is a man aged 55 to 70 in good health. The sequenced DNA: TGTGCCTGGAGTGTAAACAGGGTCCATGAGCAGTTCTTC. It translates to CAWSVNRVHEQFF. The full variable domain, with segments outside the CDR3 supplied by the reference TRBV30 and TRBJ2-1 proteins, appears as SQTIHQWPATLVQPVGSPLSLECTVEGTSNPNLYWYRQAAGRGLQLLFYSVGIGQISSEVPQNLSASRPQDRQFILSSKKLLLSDSGFYLCAWSVNRVHEQFFGPGTRLTVL.